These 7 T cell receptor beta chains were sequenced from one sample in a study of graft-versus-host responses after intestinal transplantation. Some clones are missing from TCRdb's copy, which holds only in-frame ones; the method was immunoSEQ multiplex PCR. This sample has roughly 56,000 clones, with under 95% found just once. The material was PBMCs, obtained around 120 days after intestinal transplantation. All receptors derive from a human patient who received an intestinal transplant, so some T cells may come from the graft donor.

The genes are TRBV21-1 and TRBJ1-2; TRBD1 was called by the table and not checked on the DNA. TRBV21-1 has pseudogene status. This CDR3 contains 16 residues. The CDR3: CASSAPGTGGAGGYTF. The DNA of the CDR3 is TGTGCCAGCAGCGCCCCCGGGACAGGGGGCGCGGGTGGCTACACCTTC.

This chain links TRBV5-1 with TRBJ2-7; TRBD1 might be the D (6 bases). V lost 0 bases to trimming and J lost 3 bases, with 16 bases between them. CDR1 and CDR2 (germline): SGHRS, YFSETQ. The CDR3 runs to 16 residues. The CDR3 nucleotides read TGCGCCAGCAGCTTGGAGGGCAGGGGTTCTAACTACGAGCAGTACTTC. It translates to CASSLEGRGSNYEQYF. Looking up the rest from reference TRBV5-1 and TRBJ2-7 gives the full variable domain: KAGVTQTPRYLIKTRGQQVTLSCSPISGHRSVSWYQQTPGQGLQFLFEYFSETQRNKGNFPGRFSGRQFSNSRSEMNVSTLELGDSALYLCASSLEGRGSNYEQYFGPGTRLTVT.

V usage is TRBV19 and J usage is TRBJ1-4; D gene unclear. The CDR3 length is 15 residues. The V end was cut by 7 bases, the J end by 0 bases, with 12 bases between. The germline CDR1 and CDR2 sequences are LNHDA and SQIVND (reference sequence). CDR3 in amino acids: CASNNMGATNEKLFF. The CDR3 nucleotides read TGTGCCAGTAACAACATGGGTGCAACTAATGAAAAACTGTTTTTT. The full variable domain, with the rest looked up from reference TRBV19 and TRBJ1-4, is DGGITQSPKYLFRKEGQNVTLSCEQNLNHDAMYWYRQDPGQGLRLIYYSQIVNDFQKGDIAEGYSVSREKKESFPLTVTSAQKNPTAFYLCASNNMGATNEKLFFGSGTQLSVL.

CDR3 loop: CAWRGTVVYEQYF. In DNA form, the CDR3 reads TGTGCCTGGAGGGGTACAGTAGTATACGAGCAGTACTTC. The chain carries TRBV30 and TRBJ2-7, with unresolved D. V dropped 3 bases and J dropped 4 bases, with 13 bases sitting between them. Germline values: CDR1 GTSNPN, CDR2 SVGIG (reference sequence). The CDR3 loop spans 13 amino acids.

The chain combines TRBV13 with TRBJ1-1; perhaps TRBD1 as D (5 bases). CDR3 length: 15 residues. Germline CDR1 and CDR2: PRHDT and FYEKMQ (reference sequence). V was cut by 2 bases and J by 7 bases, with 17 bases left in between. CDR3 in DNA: TGTGCCAGCAGCTTAAGCTTGGGCCTTGGGGGTGAAGCTTTCTTT. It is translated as CASSLSLGLGGEAFF.

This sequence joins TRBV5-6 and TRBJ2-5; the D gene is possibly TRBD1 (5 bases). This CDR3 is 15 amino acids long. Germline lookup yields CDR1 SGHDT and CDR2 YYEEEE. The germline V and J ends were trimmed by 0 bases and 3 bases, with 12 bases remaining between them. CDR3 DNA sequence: TGTGCCAGCAGCTTGGCCTCCGTAGGGGAAGAGACCCAGTACTTC. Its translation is CASSLASVGEETQYF.

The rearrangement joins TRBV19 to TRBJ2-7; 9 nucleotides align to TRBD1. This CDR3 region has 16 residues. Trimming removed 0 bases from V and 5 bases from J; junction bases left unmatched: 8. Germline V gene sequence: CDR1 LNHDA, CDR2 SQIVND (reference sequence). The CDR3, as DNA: TGTGCCAGTAGTATAGACTGGGACAGGGAGGCAAACGAGCAGTACTTC. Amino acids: CASSIDWDREANEQYF.